This T cell receptor beta chain came from a study of CD8+CD57+ T cells in acquired aplastic anemia. Study overall: The study obtained an average of roughly 3 ug of DNA from sorted CD4+ and CD8+ cells. Overall study results and limits: There were 25 to 35 CD8+ CDR3 sequences that occurred in both patients and controls. A significant difference in CD8+ Simpson's diversity between patients and controls was not found.

CD8+CD57+ cell expansion had been shown by flow cytometry in patients chosen for sequencing. Ten or more counts support this clonotype. The antigen is not known. It was genomic DNA that served as the template for profiling TCR beta VDJ and CDR3. TCRdb reprocessed the reads with MiXCR, giving one entry per CDR3 protein. The data show hundreds of thousands of distinct CDR3 sequences, around 49% seen once. Deletions cut 2 bases from V and 3 bases from J, with 8 bases between. The V gene's germline CDR1 is SGDLS and CDR2 YYNGEE. The CDR3 covers 14 residues. The rearrangement links TRBV9 to TRBJ2-2; D unresolved. The source of this sequence is a human donor with aplastic anemia. The sequenced material came from sorted CD4+, CD8+, or CD8+CD57+ T cells (not recorded which) from PBMCs. As DNA, the CDR3 is TGTGCCAGCAGCGTGGGAAGAGACACCGGGGAGCTGTTTTTT. Residues: CASSVGRDTGELFF.